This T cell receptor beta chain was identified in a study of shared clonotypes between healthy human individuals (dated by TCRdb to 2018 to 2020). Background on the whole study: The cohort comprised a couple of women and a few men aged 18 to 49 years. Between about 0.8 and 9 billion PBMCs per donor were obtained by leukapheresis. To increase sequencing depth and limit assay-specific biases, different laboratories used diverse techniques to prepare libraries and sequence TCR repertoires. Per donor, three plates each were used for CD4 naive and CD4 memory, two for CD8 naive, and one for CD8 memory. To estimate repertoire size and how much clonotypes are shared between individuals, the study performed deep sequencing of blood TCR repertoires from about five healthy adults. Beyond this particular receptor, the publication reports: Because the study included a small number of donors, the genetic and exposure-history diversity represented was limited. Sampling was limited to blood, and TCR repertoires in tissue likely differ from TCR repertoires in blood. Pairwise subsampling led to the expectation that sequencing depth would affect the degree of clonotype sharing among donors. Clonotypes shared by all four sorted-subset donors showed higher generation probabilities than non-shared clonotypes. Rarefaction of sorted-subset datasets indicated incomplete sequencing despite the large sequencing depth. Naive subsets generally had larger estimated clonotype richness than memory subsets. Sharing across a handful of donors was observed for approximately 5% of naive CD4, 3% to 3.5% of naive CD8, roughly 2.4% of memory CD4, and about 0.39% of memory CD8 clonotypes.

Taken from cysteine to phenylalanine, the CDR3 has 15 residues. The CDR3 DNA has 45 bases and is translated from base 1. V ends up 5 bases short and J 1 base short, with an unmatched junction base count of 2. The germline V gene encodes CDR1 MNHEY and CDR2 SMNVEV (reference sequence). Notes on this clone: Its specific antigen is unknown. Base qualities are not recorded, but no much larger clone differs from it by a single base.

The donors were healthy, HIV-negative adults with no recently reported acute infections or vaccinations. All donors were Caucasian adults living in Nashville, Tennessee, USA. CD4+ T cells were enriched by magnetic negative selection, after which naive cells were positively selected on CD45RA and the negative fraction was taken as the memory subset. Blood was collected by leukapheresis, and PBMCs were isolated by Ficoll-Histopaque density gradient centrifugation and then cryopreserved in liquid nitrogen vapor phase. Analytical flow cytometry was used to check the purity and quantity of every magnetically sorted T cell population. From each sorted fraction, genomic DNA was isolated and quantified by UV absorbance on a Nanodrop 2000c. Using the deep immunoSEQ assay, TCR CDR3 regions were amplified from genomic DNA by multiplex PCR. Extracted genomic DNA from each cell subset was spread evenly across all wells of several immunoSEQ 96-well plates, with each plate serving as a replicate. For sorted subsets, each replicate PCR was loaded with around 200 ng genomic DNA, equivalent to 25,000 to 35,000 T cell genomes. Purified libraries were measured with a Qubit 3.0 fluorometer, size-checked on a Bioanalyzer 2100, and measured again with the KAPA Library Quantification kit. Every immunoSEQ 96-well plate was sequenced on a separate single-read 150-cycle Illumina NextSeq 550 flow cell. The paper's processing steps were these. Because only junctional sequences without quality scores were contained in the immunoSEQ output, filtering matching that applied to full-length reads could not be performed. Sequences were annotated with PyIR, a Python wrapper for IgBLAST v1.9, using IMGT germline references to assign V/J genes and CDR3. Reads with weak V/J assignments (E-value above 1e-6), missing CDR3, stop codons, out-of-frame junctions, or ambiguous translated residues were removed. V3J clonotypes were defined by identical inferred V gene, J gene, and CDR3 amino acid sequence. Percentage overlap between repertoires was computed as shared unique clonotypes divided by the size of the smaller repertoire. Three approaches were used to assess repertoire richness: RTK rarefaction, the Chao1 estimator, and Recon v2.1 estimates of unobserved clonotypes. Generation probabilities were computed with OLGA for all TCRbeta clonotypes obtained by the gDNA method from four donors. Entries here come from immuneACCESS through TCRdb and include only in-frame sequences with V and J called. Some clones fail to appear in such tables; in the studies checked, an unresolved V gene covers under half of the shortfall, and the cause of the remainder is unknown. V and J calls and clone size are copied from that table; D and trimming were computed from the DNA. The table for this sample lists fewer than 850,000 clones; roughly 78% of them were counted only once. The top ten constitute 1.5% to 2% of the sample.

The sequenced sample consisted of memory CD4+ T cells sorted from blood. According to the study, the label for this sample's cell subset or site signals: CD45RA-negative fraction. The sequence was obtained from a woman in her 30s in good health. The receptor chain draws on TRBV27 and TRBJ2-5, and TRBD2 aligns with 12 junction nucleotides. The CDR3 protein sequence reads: CASSRTSGIQETQYF. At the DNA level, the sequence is TGTGCCAGCAGTCGGACTAGCGGGATCCAAGAGACCCAGTACTTC.